These 19 T cell receptor beta chains originate from one sample sequenced in a study of post-analysis software for immune sequencing data. For these TCRs, the target antigens are not known. Study-wide results and caveats: Roughly five TRBV segments appeared more often in patients than in controls, and TRBV5-6, TRBV5-1 and TRBV20-1 were among these.

Tagging with unique molecular identifiers was a feature of the TCR beta cDNA libraries. TCRdb re-called the PCR reads through MiXCR, storing one row per CDR3 protein. This table holds 600,000 to 700,000 distinct CDR3 sequences, around 60% found once. The specimen sequenced was blood. The receptors were sampled from a girl aged 2-10 years with multiple sclerosis.

The chain carries TRBV13 and TRBJ1-4; the D is unclear. This CDR3 spans 14 amino acids. Looked up from germline, CDR1 is PRHDT and CDR2 is FYEKMQ (reference sequence). V lost 5 bases to trimming and J lost 8 bases, with 15 bases between them. The CDR3 here is CASSRLAGGEKLFF. The CDR3 nucleotides read TGTGCCAGCAGCCGCCTTGCGGGAGGCGAAAAACTGTTTTTT.

This clonotype was observed once. The gene calls are TRBV5-1 and TRBJ2-3; TRBD2 matches at 7 bases. V lost 4 bases and J lost 2; bases outside the gene matches: 10. Germline V CDR1 and CDR2: SGHRS, YFSETQ. This CDR3 has 16 residues. CDR3 bases: TGCGCCAGCAGCCATGACTCGCGGGGGATCACAGATACGCAGTATTTT. As protein: CASSHDSRGITDTQYF.

The chain joins TRBV10-2 to TRBJ2-5, with D uncertain. In germline, CDR1 is WSHSY, CDR2 SAAADI. This CDR3 spans 13 amino acids. Between the trimmed V and J ends, which lost 6 bases and 2 bases, there was a span of 10 bases. Here the CDR3 reads CASSGMPQETQYF. The CDR3 bases are TGCGCCAGCAGCGGTATGCCACAAGAGACCCAGTACTTC.

The chain carries TRBV6-6 and TRBJ1-2, with TRBD1 as a possible D gene (6 bases). Per germline, CDR1 MNHNY and CDR2 SVGAGI (reference sequence). The length of the CDR3 is 13 residues. With 7 bases removed from V and 8 bases from J, the gap between germline ends came to 17 bases. The DNA for the CDR3 is TGTGCCAGCATCTCGACCGGTGGGGGCGGCTACACCTTC. This codes for CASISTGGGGYTF.

The V gene is TRBV9, the J gene TRBJ1-4; 7 bases align to TRBD1. There are 15 residues in the CDR3. Germline V gene sequence: CDR1 SGDLS, CDR2 YYNGEE. The V and J ends lost 4 bases and 6 bases, in that order; junction bases with no gene match: 9. The DNA of the CDR3 is TGTGCCAGCAGCCCGACGGGACAGCCCTATGAAAAACTGTTTTTT. Protein product: CASSPTGQPYEKLFF.

This clonotype was counted a few times. The chain has TRBV10-3 and TRBJ1-2, with a possible D match to TRBD1 (5 bases). Per the germline V gene, CDR1 is ENHRY and CDR2 is SYGVKD. Between the trimmed V and J ends, which lost 8 bases and 0 bases, there was a span of 16 bases. The CDR3 length is 15 residues. The CDR3 reads CAIQGQLGTNYGYTF. CDR3 nucleotide sequence: TGTGCCATCCAGGGCCAGCTTGGGACTAACTATGGCTACACCTTC.

The chain is built from TRBV20-1 and TRBJ1-5; 9 bases match TRBD1. The germline V gene encodes CDR1 DFQATT and CDR2 SNEGSKA (reference sequence). This CDR3 has 15 amino acids. With 0 bases clipped from V and 6 bases from J, the junction kept 6 bases outside the gene matches. CDR3 sequence (DNA): TGCAGTGCTAGAGACATACAGGGGGCCGGTCAGCCCCAGCATTTT. Its translation: CSARDIQGAGQPQHF.

This clonotype was counted many times. The V call is TRBV29-1, the J call TRBJ2-5, with D perhaps given as TRBD1 or TRBD2 (5 bases each). Germline V CDR1 and CDR2: SQVTM, ANQGSEA. The CDR3 contains 10 residues. V was clipped by 4 bases and J by 5 bases, with 5 bases between them. Written as DNA, the CDR3 is TGCAGCGTTGGGGGGGAGACCCAGTACTTC. This sequence encodes CSVGGETQYF.

The chain employs TRBV20-1 and TRBJ2-1; 9 bases fit TRBD1. Germline CDR1 DFQATT, CDR2 SNEGSKA (reference sequence). The CDR3 spans 16 residues. V lost 6 bases, J lost 9 bases, and 18 bases stayed unmatched. The CDR3: CSADNLRDREVGEQFF. The CDR3 nucleotides are TGCAGTGCAGACAACCTCCGGGACAGGGAGGTTGGTGAGCAGTTCTTC.

The V call is TRBV7-2, the J call TRBJ2-5, with D unclear. The CDR3 totals 15 residues. Trimming removed 1 base from V and 5 bases from J, with 14 bases in between. CDR1 SGHTA and CDR2 FQGNSA come from the germline V gene. CDR3 amino acids: CASSLGLAARETQYF. Written as DNA, the CDR3 is TGTGCCAGCAGCTTAGGATTGGCGGCGCGGGAGACCCAGTACTTC.

This chain joins TRBV12-3 or TRBV12-4 and TRBJ2-1; 11 nucleotides line up with TRBD2. The CDR3 has 17 residues. Trimming at V came to 3 bases and at J to 2 bases, leaving 6 bases not matched to a gene. The CDR3 reads CASSFYSGGGPYNEQFF. Here the CDR3 DNA reads TGTGCCAGCAGTTTCTATAGCGGGGGGGGACCCTACAATGAGCAGTTCTTC.

The V and J genes are TRBV6-5 and TRBJ1-5, with D uncertain. Germline assignment: CDR1 MNHEY and CDR2 SVGAGI. The CDR3 runs to 13 residues. Trimming took off 0 bases at V and 5 bases at J, with 5 bases between the two ends. This CDR3 is CASSYSRDQPQHF. The CDR3 DNA sequence: TGTGCCAGCAGTTACTCGAGGGATCAGCCCCAGCATTTT.

This clonotype was seen a few times. The rearrangement links TRBV7-2 to TRBJ2-1, with no clear D. Looked up from germline, CDR1 is SGHTA and CDR2 is FQGNSA. The germline V and J ends were trimmed by 1 base and 5 bases, with 6 bases remaining between them. The CDR3 has 13 amino acids. CDR3 in DNA: TGTGCCAGCAGCTTAGTTCTAGACAATGAGCAGTTCTTC. It codes for CASSLVLDNEQFF. The whole variable domain, filled in from reference TRBV7-2 and TRBJ2-1, reads GAGVSQSPSNKVTEKGKDVELRCDPISGHTALYWYRQSLGQGLEFLIYFQGNSAPDKSGLPSDRFSAERTGGSVSTLTIQRTQQEDSAVYLCASSLVLDNEQFFGPGTRLTVL.

The rearrangement links TRBV11-3 to TRBJ2-1; D is possibly TRBD1 or TRBD2 (5 bases each). This CDR3 is 14 amino acids long. Trimming removed 1 base at V and 8 bases at J, with 12 bases between. Germline values: CDR1 SGHNT, CDR2 YENEEA. The CDR3 sequence is CASSLGGERDEQFF. The CDR3 DNA follows: TGTGCCAGCAGCTTAGGAGGGGAGAGGGATGAGCAGTTCTTC.

The rearrangement links TRBV4-1 to TRBJ2-1; TRBD1 matches at 9 bases. Germline V gives CDR1 MGHRA, CDR2 YSYEKL. Losses at the gene ends were 1 base for V and 4 bases for J; bases not matched to a gene: 5. This CDR3 has 16 residues. The CDR3 DNA reads as TGCGCCAGCAGCCAAGGGGGGACAGGGAGATACAATGAGCAGTTCTTC. Translation: CASSQGGTGRYNEQFF.

As regards this clonotype: One junction end disagrees with the germline gene, perhaps due to a read error. V gene TRBV5-6 combines with J gene TRBJ2-2, with D possibly called TRBD1 or TRBD2 (5 bases each). Germline CDR1 SGHDT, CDR2 YYEEEE. CDR3 length equals 16 residues. CDR3 sequence reads: CASSLVGERGTGELFF. The CDR3 DNA is TGCGCCAGCAGCTTGGTGGGGGAAAGAGGCACCGGGGAGCTGTTTTTT.

The chain links TRBV20-1 to TRBJ2-3, with D possibly called TRBD1 or TRBD2 (5 bases each). V lost 0 bases and J lost 3, with 16 bases in between. Germline assignment: CDR1 DFQATT and CDR2 SNEGSKA (reference sequence). The CDR3 has 16 amino acids. In nucleotides, the CDR3 is TGCAGTGCTAGAGAGCGCAGGGACGGCTTAACAGATACGCAGTATTTT. Residues: CSARERRDGLTDTQYF.

The gene calls are TRBV21-1 and TRBJ2-7; the table's TRBD1 call for D was not verified on the DNA. TRBV21-1 is annotated as a pseudogene. The CDR3 sequence is 18 residues long. CDR3 nucleotide sequence: TGTGCCAGCAGCAAAGGACAGGCGGGGACAACGAGCTCCTACGAGCAGTACTTC. It translates to CASSKGQAGTTSSYEQYF.

Here the CDR3 reads CSAREGPTQYF. In DNA form, the CDR3 reads TGCAGTGCTAGAGAAGGGCCTACGCAGTATTTT. The rearrangement joins TRBV20-1 to TRBJ2-3, with D unresolved. The CDR3 is made up of 11 amino acids. Germline assignment: CDR1 DFQATT and CDR2 SNEGSKA (reference sequence). The V end was cut by 0 bases, the J end by 8 bases, with 6 bases between.